A selection of T cell receptor beta chains follows, all from one sample in a study of T cells of healthy individuals. TCRdb reprocessed the 5' RACE reads via MiXCR and lists one record per CDR3 protein. The sample records 95,000 to 100,000 distinct CDR3 sequences, around 17% being singletons. The receptors shown here come from a human donor in good health. Each CDR3 is given with its conserved first and last residue. The D gene is left open where the match is weak. A clone size is listed for some rows: how often the clone was seen (once, few, many), or a class if it is expanded.

>TRBJ2-2|TRBV20-1|.|.
TGCAGTGCTAACCTGGGAGGGGACACCGGGGAGCCGTTTTTT
CSANLGGDTGEPFF
>TRBJ1-1|TRBV6-5|few|TRBD1
TGTGCCAGCAGGAGGACAGGGACGAACACTGAAGCTTTCTTT
CASRRTGTNTEAFF
>TRBJ2-3|TRBV7-2|.|.
TGTGCCAGCAGCTTAGGTTCCGAGGGAGATACGCAGTATTTT
CASSLGSEGDTQYF
>TRBJ2-1|TRBV29-1|many|TRBD1
TGCAGCGTGCCACAGGGGGCTGATTGGTACAATGAGCAGTTCTTC
CSVPQGADWYNEQFF
>TRBJ2-2|TRBV11-3|.|.
TGTGCCAGCAGTCGAGGGGACGGGGAGCTGTTTTTT
CASSRGDGELFF
>TRBJ2-1|TRBV7-8|few|TRBD2
TGTGCCAGCAGCTCCCAAGCGGGGGGGTTCTACAATGAGCAGTTCTTC
CASSSQAGGFYNEQFF
>TRBJ1-1|TRBV27|many|.
TGTGCCAGCAGTTTATCTCCTCTTGGCGCTGAAGCTTTCTTT
CASSLSPLGAEAFF
>TRBJ2-5|TRBV5-1|few|TRBD2
TGCGCCAGCATGCGTCTAGCGGGCCAAGAGACCCAGTACTTC
CASMRLAGQETQYF
>TRBJ1-2|TRBV28|.|.
TGTGCCAGCAGTACCCCTTTGACAGGTTCTACAGATGGCTACACCTTC
CASSTPLTGSTDGYTF
>TRBJ1-6|TRBV20-1|.|TRBD1
TGCAGTGCTAGAGTAGGACAGGGCTTATCACCCCTCCACTTT
CSARVGQGLSPLHF
>TRBJ2-2|TRBV30|few|.
TGTGCCTGGAGTGGAGGGGGGGAGGCCGGGGAGCTGTTTTTT
CAWSGGGEAGELFF
>TRBJ2-5|TRBV10-3|many|TRBD2
TGTGCCACAGAGACTAGCGGGAGGGCTTGGGCCCAAGAGACCCAGTACTTC
CATETSGRAWAQETQYF
>TRBJ2-5|TRBV28|few|.
TGTGCCAGCACAAGGCCCGGGAGCCAAGAGACCCAGTACTTC
CASTRPGSQETQYF
>TRBJ2-4|TRBV15|few|.
TGTGCCACCAGCAGAGGGGGAGGAGACAAAAACATTCAGTACTTC
CATSRGGGDKNIQYF
>TRBJ2-1|TRBV7-8|many|.
TGTGCCAGCAGCTTAGAAAGCGGGCCCTACAATGAGCAGTTCTTC
CASSLESGPYNEQFF
>TRBJ1-5|TRBV6-4|few|TRBD1
TGTGCCAGCAGTGAAACAGGGGACCCCAATCAGCCCCAGCATTTT
CASSETGDPNQPQHF
>TRBJ2-7|TRBV6-2/TRBV6-3|few|.
TGTGCCAGCAGTTATTCGACACGCGGCGCCCACGAGCAGTACTTC
CASSYSTRGAHEQYF
>TRBJ2-1|TRBV7-8|.|.
TGTGCCAGCAGCTTAAGAGGGGCGGGCGAGCAGTTCTTC
CASSLRGAGEQFF
>TRBJ2-3|TRBV5-1|few|.
TGCGCCAGCAGCTTCGGCCCAGGAGCAGATACGCAGTATTTT
CASSFGPGADTQYF
>TRBJ2-7|TRBV10-3|few|.
TGTGCCATCAGTGAGGGGGGACCTCCGGACTACGAGCAGTACTTC
CAISEGGPPDYEQYF
>TRBJ2-2|TRBV5-5|.|.
TGTGCCAGCAGCTCGGCGTGGACCGGGGAGCTGTTTTTT
CASSSAWTGELFF
>TRBJ2-7|TRBV28|few|.
TGTGCCAGCACCCTACGCGGTGGGGGGCTCAACGAGCAGTACTTC
CASTLRGGGLNEQYF
>TRBJ2-7|TRBV4-2|few|.
TGTGCCAGCAGCTCCTCTTTAGAAGGGACGGACGAGCAGTACTTC
CASSSSLEGTDEQYF
>TRBJ1-3|TRBV11-2|many|.
TGTGCCAGCAGCTTAGTATCCATGCCCTCCTCTGGAAACACCATATATTTT
CASSLVSMPSSGNTIYF
>TRBJ2-4|TRBV28|.|.
TGTGCCAGCAGTTTCCCAATTGGGACCAAAAACATTCAGTACTTC
CASSFPIGTKNIQYF
>TRBJ1-3|TRBV20-1|few|.
TGCAGTGCCACCCCCGGGACACTGGGAAACACCATATATTTT
CSATPGTLGNTIYF
>TRBJ1-2|TRBV12-3/TRBV12-4|once|.
TGTGCCAGCAGCCAAGAGGCTGGTAGGGACTATGGCTACACCTTC
CASSQEAGRDYGYTF
>TRBJ2-5|TRBV2|few|TRBD1
TGTGCCAGCAGTGAAGCGCATGCAGGGGGCACGGAGACCCAGTACTTC
CASSEAHAGGTETQYF
>TRBJ1-2|TRBV18|.|.
TGTGCCAGCTCACCACGGGCAGACTATGGCTACACCTTC
CASSPRADYGYTF
>TRBJ2-2|TRBV5-1|few|TRBD1
TGCGCCAGCAGCATGAGGACAGGGGACACCGGGGAGCTGTTTTTT
CASSMRTGDTGELFF
>TRBJ1-3|TRBV28|.|.
TGTGCCAGCAGTTTAGTTACAGGGCTTACTGGAAACACCATATATTTT
CASSLVTGLTGNTIYF
>TRBJ2-7|TRBV27|.|TRBD1
TGTGCCACCTGGGACAGCCCCTACGAGCAGTACTTC
CATWDSPYEQYF
>TRBJ2-1|TRBV6-2/TRBV6-3|.|.
TGTGCCAGCAGTTACTCGAATTTGGGGAGACCCTACAATGAGCAGTTCTTC
CASSYSNLGRPYNEQFF
>TRBJ2-2|TRBV2|many|.
TGTGCCAGCACTTGGAGTTCCGGGGAGCTGTTTTTT
CASTWSSGELFF
>TRBJ2-3|TRBV5-5|many|.
TGTGCCAGCAGCTTGCTGGCAAGAGGGGTGCTAGATACGCAGTATTTT
CASSLLARGVLDTQYF
>TRBJ2-1|TRBV11-3|many|.
TGTGCCAGCAGCGTTAACTCCTACAATGAGCAGTTCTTC
CASSVNSYNEQFF
>TRBJ1-5|TRBV28|few|.
TGTGCCAGCAGTGAGGGGCCGGGGCCCCAGCATTTT
CASSEGPGPQHF
>TRBJ1-1|TRBV2|many|TRBD1
TGTGCCAGTCAGAGACAGGGGAGGACGGACACTGAAGCTTTCTTT
CASQRQGRTDTEAFF